This T cell receptor (beta chain) was sequenced for a study of Tregs in tolerant kidney transplant recipients. V gave up 1 base and J gave up 2 bases, with 11 bases separating them. This CDR3 is 15 amino acids long. Germline V gives CDR1 SEHNR, CDR2 FQNEAQ (reference sequence). The study, taken as a whole, reports: The small number of patients limits these findings pending further validation.

This clone occurred once. The antigen is undetermined. Clones were sequenced by immunoSEQ multiplex PCR, and TCRdb holds only the in-frame ones, with some missing. The sample includes about 77,000 clones, under 98% of them seen just once. The material sequenced was CD4+ T cells from blood, taken before the transplant. This chain uses TRBV7-9 with TRBJ1-2; no firm D call. The clonotype originates from a human donor who received a combined kidney and bone marrow transplant. The CDR3 DNA reads as TGTGCCAGCAGCTTAGAACCAATGGCCAACTATGGCTACACCTTC. Translated: CASSLEPMANYGYTF.